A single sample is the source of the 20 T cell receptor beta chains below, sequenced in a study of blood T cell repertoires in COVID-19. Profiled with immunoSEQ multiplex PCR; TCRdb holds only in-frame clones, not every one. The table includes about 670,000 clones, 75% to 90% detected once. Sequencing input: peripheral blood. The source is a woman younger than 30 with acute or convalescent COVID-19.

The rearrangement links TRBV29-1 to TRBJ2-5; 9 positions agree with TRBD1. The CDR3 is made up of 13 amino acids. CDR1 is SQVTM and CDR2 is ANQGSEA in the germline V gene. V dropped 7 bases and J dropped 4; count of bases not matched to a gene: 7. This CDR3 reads CSAGTGKPETQYF. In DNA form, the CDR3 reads TGCAGCGCCGGGACAGGGAAGCCAGAGACCCAGTACTTC.

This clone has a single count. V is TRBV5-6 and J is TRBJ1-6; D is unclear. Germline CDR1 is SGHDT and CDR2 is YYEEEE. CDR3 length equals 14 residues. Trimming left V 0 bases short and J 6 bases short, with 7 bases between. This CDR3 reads CASSLARGNSPLHF. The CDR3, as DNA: TGTGCCAGCAGCTTGGCCCGGGGTAATTCACCCCTCCACTTT.

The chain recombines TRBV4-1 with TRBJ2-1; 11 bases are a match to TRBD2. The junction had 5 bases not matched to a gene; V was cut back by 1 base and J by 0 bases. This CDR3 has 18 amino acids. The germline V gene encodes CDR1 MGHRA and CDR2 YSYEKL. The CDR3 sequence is CASSQGLAGILSYNEQFF. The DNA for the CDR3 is TGCGCCAGCAGCCAAGGACTAGCGGGGATACTCTCCTACAATGAGCAGTTCTTC.

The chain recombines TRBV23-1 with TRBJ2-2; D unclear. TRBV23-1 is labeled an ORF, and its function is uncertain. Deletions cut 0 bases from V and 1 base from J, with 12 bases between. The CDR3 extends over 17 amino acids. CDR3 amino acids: CASSQSRVTLNTGELFF. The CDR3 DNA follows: TGCGCCAGCAGTCAATCGAGAGTGACTCTGAACACCGGGGAGCTGTTTTTT.

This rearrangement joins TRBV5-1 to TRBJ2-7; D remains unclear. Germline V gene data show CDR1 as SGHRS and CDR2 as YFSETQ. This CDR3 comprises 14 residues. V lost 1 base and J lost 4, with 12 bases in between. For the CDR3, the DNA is TGCGCCAGCAGCTTGCCGACACAGAAGTACGAGCAGTACTTC. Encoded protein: CASSLPTQKYEQYF.

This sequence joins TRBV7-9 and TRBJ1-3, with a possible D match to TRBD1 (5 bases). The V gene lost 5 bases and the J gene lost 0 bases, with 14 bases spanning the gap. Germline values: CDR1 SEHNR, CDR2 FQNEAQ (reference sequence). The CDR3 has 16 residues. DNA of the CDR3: TGTGCCAGCAGCGGGGGGTATACTAGCTCTGGAAACACCATATATTTT. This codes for CASSGGYTSSGNTIYF.

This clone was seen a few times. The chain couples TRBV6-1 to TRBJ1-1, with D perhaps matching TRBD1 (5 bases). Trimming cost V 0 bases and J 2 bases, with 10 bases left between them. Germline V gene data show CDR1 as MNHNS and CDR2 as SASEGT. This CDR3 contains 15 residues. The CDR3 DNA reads TGTGCCAGCAGTGAAGCGGAGCAGGGAAACACTGAAGCTTTCTTT. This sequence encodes CASSEAEQGNTEAFF.

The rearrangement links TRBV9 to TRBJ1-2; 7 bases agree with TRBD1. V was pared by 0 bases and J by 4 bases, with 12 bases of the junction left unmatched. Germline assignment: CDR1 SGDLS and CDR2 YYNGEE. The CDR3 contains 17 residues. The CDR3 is CASSVEARQGRSYGYTF. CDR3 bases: TGTGCCAGCAGCGTAGAAGCCCGACAGGGACGGTCCTATGGCTACACCTTC.

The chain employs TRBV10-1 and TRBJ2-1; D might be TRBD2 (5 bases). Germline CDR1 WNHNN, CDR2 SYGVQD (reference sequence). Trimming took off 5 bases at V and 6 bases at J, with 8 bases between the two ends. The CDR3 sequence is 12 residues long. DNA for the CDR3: TGCGCCAGCAGTCTAGCCGCCAATGAGCAGTTCTTC. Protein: CASSLAANEQFF.

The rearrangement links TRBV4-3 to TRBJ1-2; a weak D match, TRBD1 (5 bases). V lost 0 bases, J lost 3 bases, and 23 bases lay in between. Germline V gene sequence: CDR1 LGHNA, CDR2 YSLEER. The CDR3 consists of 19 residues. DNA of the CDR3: TGCGCCAGCAGCCAAGATAGCGGGGGAAGGTCGGGTCGGGACTATGGCTACACCTTC. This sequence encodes CASSQDSGGRSGRDYGYTF.

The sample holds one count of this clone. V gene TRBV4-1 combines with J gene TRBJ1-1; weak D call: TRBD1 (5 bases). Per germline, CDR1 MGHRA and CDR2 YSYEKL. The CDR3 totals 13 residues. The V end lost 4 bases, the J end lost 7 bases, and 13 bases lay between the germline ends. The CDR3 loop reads CASSLGSGVEAFF. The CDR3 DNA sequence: TGCGCCAGCAGCCTTGGTTCGGGGGTTGAAGCTTTCTTT.

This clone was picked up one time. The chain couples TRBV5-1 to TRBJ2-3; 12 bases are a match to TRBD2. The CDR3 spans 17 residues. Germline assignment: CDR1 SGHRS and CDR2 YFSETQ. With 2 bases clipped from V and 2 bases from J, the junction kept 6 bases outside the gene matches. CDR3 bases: TGCGCCAGCAGCTTCCGCGGGACTAGCGGGCCCACAGATACGCAGTATTTT. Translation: CASSFRGTSGPTDTQYF.

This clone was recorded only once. CDR3 sequence (DNA): TGTGCCAGTAGTATAGGAGAGGTGAGCAATCAGCCCCAGCATTTT. Translating gives CASSIGEVSNQPQHF. This chain connects TRBV19 to TRBJ1-5; D call uncertain. Germline values: CDR1 LNHDA, CDR2 SQIVND (reference sequence). CDR3 length: 15 amino acids. The V gene lost 1 base and the J gene lost 1 base, with 8 bases spanning the gap. The variable domain in full, completed from reference TRBV19 and TRBJ1-5, reads DGGITQSPKYLFRKEGQNVTLSCEQNLNHDAMYWYRQDPGQGLRLIYYSQIVNDFQKGDIAEGYSVSREKKESFPLTVTSAQKNPTAFYLCASSIGEVSNQPQHFGDGTRLSIL.

This chain's CDR3 is CASSFLAGGTGELFF. The CDR3 region has the DNA TGTGCCAGCAGCTTCTTGGCGGGGGGAACCGGGGAGCTGTTTTTT. The J gene is TRBJ2-2, the V gene TRBV5-4; 8 bases align to TRBD2. The CDR3 totals 15 residues. Germline values: CDR1 SGHNT, CDR2 YYREEE (reference sequence). V lost 2 bases and J lost 5; bases outside the gene matches: 5.

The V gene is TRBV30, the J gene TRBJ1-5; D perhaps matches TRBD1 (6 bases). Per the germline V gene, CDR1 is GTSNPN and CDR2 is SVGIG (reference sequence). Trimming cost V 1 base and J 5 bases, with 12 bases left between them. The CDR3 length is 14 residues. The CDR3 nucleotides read TGTGCCTGGAGTGGTCAGGGGTTCTATCAGCCCCAGCATTTT. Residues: CAWSGQGFYQPQHF.

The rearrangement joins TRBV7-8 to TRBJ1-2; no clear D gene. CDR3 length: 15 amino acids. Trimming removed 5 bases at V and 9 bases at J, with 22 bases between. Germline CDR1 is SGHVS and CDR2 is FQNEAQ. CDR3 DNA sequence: TGTGCCAGCAGCCCCTTACAGCCTCCTTTAAGTAGCTACACCTTC. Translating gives CASSPLQPPLSSYTF.

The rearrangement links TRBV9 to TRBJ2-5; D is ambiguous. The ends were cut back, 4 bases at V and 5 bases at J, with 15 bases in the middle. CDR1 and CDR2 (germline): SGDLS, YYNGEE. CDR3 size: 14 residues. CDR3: CASSRGSSGETQYF. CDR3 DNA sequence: TGTGCCAGCAGCCGTGGGTCTTCCGGGGAGACCCAGTACTTC.

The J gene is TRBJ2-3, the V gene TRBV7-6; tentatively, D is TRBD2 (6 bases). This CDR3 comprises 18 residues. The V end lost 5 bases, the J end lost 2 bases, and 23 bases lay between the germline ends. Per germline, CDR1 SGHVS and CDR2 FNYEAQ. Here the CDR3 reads CASSTRDPEEGLTDTQYF. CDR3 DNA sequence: TGTGCCAGCAGCACCCGGGACCCCGAGGAGGGCCTCACAGATACGCAGTATTTT.

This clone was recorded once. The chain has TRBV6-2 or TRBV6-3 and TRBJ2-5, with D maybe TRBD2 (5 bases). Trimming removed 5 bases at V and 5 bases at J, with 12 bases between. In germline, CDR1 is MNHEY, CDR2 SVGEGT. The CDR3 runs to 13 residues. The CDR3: CASSQGLRETQYF. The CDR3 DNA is TGTGCCAGCAGTCAAGGACTTCGGGAGACCCAGTACTTC.

The CDR3 DNA reads as TGTGCCAGCAGCCCTCGCGGATTAGCCTACGAGCAGTACTTC. This translates into CASSPRGLAYEQYF. The V and J genes are TRBV6-2 or TRBV6-3 and TRBJ2-7; no firm D call. Per the germline V gene, CDR1 is MNHEY and CDR2 is SVGEGT. The CDR3 contains 14 residues. Trimming removed 6 bases at V and 2 bases at J, with 14 bases between.